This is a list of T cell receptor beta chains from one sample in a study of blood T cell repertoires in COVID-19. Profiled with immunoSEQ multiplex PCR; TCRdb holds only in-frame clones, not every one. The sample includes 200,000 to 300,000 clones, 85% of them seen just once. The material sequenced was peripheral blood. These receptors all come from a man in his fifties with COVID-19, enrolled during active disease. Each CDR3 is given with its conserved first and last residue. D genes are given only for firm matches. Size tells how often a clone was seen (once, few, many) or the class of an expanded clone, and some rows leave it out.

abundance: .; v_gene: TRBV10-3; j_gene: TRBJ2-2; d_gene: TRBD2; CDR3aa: CAIRLAGVNTGELFF; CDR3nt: TGTGCCATCAGACTAGCGGGGGTCAACACCGGGGAGCTGTTTTTT
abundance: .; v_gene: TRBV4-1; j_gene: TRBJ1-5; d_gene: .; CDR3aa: CASSQGAGSGSLPQHF; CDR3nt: TGCGCCAGCAGCCAGGGAGCAGGTAGCGGCTCTTTGCCCCAGCATTTT
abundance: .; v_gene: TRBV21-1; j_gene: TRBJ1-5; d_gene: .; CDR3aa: CASSKALEKEASNQPQHF; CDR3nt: TGTGCCAGCAGCAAAGCTTTGGAAAAGGAGGCTAGCAATCAGCCCCAGCATTTT
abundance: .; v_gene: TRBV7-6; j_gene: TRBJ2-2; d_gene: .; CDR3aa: CASRADRTNTGELFF; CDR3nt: TGTGCCAGCAGAGCGGACAGAACTAACACCGGGGAGCTGTTTTTT
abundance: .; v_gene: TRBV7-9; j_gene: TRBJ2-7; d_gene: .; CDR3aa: CASSFADYEQYF; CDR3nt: TGTGCCAGCAGCTTTGCGGACTACGAGCAGTACTTC
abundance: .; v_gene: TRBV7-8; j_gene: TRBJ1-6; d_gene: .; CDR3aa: CASSLQGRSPLHF; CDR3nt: TGTGCCAGCAGCTTACAGGGTCGTTCACCCCTCCACTTT
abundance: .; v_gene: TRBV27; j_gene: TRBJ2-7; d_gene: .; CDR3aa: CASSLSASGVTYEQYF; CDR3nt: TGTGCCAGCAGTCTGTCGGCTTCGGGGGTTACCTACGAGCAGTACTTC
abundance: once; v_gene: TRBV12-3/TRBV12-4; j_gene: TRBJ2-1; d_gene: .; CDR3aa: CASSLGVYNEQFF; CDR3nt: TGTGCCAGCAGTTTAGGAGTTTACAATGAGCAGTTCTTC
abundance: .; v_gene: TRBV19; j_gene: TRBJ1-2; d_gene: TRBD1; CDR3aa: CAGRRGGGYTF; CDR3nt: TGTGCCGGGAGGAGAGGGGGCGGCTACACCTTC
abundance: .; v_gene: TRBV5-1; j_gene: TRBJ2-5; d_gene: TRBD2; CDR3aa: CASSVLSGGQETQYF; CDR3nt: TGCGCCAGCAGTGTACTTAGCGGGGGGCAAGAGACCCAGTACTTC
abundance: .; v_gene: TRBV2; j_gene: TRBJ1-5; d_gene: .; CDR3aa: CASSEVEGASSNQPQHF; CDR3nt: TGTGCCAGCAGTGAAGTGGAAGGGGCAAGTAGCAATCAGCCCCAGCATTTT
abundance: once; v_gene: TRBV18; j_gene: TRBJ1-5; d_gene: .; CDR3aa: CASSPSQVNQPQHF; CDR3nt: TGTGCCAGCTCACCATCTCAGGTGAATCAGCCCCAGCATTTT
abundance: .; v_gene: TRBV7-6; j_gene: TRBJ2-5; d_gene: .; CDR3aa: CASSPGETQYF; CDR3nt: TGTGCCAGCAGCCCGGGAGAGACCCAGTACTTC
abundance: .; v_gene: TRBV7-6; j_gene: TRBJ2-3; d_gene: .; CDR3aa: CASSFNTPPDTQYF; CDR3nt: TGTGCCAGCAGCTTTAATACTCCTCCCGATACGCAGTATTTT
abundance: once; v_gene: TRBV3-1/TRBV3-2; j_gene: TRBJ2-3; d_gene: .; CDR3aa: CASSQTGTDTQYF; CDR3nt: TGTGCCAGCAGCCAGACTGGCACAGATACGCAGTATTTT
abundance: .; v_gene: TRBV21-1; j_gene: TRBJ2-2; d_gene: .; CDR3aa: CASSKLSGGFKNTGELFF; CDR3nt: TGTGCCAGCAGCAAGCTTAGCGGGGGCTTTAAAAACACCGGGGAGCTGTTTTTT
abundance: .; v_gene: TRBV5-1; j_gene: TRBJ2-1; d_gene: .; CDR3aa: CASSPAASVNDEQFF; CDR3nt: TGCGCCAGCAGCCCGGCGGCTAGCGTCAACGATGAGCAGTTCTTC
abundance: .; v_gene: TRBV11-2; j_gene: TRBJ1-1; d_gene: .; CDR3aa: CASSLTPGLKNTEAFF; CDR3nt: TGTGCCAGCAGCTTAACCCCGGGACTAAAGAACACTGAAGCTTTCTTT
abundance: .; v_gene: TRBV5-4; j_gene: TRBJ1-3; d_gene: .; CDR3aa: CASSPGLGNTIYF; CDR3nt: TGTGCCAGCAGTCCAGGCTTGGGAAACACCATATATTTT
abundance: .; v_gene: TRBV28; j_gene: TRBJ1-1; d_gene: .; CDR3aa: CASSGRGGNTEAFF; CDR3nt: TGTGCCAGCAGTGGTAGGGGGGGGAACACTGAAGCTTTCTTT
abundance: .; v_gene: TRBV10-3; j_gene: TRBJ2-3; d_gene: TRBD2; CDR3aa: CGSRWGGEADTQYF; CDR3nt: TGCGGGTCGCGCTGGGGGGGGGAGGCAGATACGCAGTATTTT
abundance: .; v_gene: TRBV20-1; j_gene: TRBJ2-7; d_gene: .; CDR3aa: CSARASVQYF; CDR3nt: TGCAGTGCTAGAGCGTCGGTGCAGTACTTC
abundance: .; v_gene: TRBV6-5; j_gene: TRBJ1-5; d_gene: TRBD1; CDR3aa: CASMKGAVDKSQHF; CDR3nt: TGTGCCAGCATGAAGGGGGCAGTGGATAAGTCCCAGCATTTT
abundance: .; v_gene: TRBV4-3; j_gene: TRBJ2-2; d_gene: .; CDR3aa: CASSQELRGTGELFF; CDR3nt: TGCGCCAGCAGCCAAGAGTTGAGAGGGACCGGGGAGCTGTTTTTT
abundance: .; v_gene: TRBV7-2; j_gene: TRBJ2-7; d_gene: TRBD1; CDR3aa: CASSPRTGSYEQYF; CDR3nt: TGTGCCAGCAGCCCGAGGACAGGGTCATACGAGCAGTACTTC
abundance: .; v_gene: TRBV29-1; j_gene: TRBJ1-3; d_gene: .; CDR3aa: CSAERGSSIYF; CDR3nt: TGCAGCGCCGAAAGGGGGAGCTCCATATATTTT
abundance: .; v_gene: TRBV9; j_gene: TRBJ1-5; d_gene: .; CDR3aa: CASSTGVSNQPQHF; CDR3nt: TGTGCCAGCAGTACGGGGGTATCAAATCAGCCCCAGCATTTT
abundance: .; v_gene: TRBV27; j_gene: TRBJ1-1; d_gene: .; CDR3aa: CASSQAGKNTEAFF; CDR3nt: TGTGCCAGCAGTCAAGCGGGGAAAAACACTGAAGCTTTCTTT
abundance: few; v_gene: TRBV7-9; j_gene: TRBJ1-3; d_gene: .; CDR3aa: CASSSTEGGNTIYF; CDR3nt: TGTGCCAGCAGCTCCACCGAGGGAGGAAACACCATATATTTT
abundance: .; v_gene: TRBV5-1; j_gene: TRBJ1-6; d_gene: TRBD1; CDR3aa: CASSRGQGYSPLHF; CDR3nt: TGCGCCAGCAGCCGCGGACAGGGGTATTCACCCCTCCACTTT
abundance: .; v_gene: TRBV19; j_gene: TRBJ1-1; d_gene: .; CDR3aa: CASSITGNRNTEAFF; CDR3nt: TGTGCCAGTAGTATAACAGGGAACCGGAACACTGAAGCTTTCTTT
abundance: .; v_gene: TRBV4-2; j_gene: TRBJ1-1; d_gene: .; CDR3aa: CASSQEGGAGTEAFF; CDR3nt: TGTGCCAGCAGCCAAGAAGGAGGTGCGGGGACTGAAGCTTTCTTT
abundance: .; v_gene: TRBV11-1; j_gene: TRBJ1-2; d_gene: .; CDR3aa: CASSLGGRRAYGYTF; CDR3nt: TGTGCCAGCAGCTTAGGGGGCCGGAGGGCCTATGGCTACACCTTC
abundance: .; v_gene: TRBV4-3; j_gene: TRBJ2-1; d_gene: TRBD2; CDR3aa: CASSQAGGRVNEQFF; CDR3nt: TGCGCCAGCAGCCAAGCGGGAGGGCGCGTCAATGAGCAGTTCTTC
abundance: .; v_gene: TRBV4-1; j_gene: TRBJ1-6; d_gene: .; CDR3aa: CASSQDHGGGGPLHF; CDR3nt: TGCGCCAGCAGCCAAGATCATGGCGGAGGAGGACCCCTCCACTTT
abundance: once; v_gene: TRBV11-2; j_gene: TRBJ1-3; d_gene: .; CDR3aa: CASSLEVSVVYF; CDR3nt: TGTGCCAGCAGCTTAGAGGTTTCGGTCGTATATTTT
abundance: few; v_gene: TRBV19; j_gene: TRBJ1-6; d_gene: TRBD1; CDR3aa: CASRDRFSPLHF; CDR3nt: TGTGCCAGTAGGGACAGGTTTTCACCCCTCCACTTT
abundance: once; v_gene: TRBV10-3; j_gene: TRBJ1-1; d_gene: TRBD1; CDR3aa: CAISSYPGTGGLSENTEAFF; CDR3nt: TGTGCCATCAGCTCCTATCCCGGGACAGGGGGACTTTCGGAGAACACTGAAGCTTTCTTT
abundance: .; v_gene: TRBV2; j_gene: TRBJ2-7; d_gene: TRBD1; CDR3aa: CASRSGTGGGEQYF; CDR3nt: TGTGCCAGCAGGTCCGGGACAGGGGGCGGGGAGCAGTACTTC
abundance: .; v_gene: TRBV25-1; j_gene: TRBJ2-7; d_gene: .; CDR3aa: CASSVSGYEQYF; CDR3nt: TGTGCCAGCAGTGTATCAGGGTACGAGCAGTACTTC
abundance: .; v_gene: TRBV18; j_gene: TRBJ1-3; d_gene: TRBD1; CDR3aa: CASSPSRTGSGNTIYF; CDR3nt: TGTGCCAGCTCACCATCTAGGACAGGGTCTGGAAACACCATATATTTT
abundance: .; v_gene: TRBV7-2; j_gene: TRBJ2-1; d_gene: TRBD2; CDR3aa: CASSQPGLAGEQFF; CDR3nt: TGTGCCAGCAGCCAACCGGGACTAGCGGGTGAGCAGTTCTTC
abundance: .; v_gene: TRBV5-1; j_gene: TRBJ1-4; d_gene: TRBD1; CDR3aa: CASRPTGTANEKLFF; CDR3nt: TGCGCCAGCAGGCCCACCGGGACAGCTAATGAAAAACTGTTTTTT
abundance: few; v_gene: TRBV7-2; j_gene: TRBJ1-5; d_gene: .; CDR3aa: CASSPLILGNQPQHF; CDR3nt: TGTGCCAGCAGCCCTCTTATACTGGGCAATCAGCCCCAGCATTTT
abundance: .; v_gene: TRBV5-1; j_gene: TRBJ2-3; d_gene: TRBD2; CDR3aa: CASSLGSSGASTDTQYF; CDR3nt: TGCGCCAGCAGCTTGGGGTCTAGCGGAGCCTCCACAGATACGCAGTATTTT
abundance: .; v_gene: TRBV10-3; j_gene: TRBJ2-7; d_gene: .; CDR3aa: CAISLEGHPTYEQYF; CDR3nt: TGTGCCATCAGTCTAGAGGGACACCCGACCTACGAGCAGTACTTC
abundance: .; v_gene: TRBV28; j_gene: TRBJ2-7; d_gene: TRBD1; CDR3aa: CASSLPLPLGQGNYEQYF; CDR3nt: TGTGCCAGCAGTTTACCCCTCCCCCTGGGACAGGGGAACTACGAGCAGTACTTC
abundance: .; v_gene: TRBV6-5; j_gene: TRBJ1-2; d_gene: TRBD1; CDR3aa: CASSYDRGRSGYTF; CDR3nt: TGTGCCAGCAGTTACGACAGGGGGCGATCGGGCTACACCTTC
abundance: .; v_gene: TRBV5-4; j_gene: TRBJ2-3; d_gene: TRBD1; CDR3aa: CASSNQGADTQYF; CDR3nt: TGTGCCAGCAGCAACCAGGGGGCAGATACGCAGTATTTT
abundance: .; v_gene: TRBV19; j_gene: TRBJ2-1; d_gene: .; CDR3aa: CASSAQGWTYNEQFF; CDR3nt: TGTGCCAGTAGTGCCCAGGGGTGGACCTACAATGAGCAGTTCTTC
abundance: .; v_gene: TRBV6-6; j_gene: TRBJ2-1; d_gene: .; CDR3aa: CASIRFSAADEQFF; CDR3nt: TGTGCCAGCATACGTTTCAGCGCTGCCGATGAGCAGTTCTTC
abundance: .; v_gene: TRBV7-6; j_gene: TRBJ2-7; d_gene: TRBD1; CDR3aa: CASSLGGQGGYEQYF; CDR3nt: TGTGCCAGCAGCTTAGGAGGACAGGGTGGCTACGAGCAGTACTTC
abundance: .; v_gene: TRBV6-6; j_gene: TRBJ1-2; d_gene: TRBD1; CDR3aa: CASSRDSLLYGYTF; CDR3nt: TGTGCCAGCAGTAGGGACAGCCTTCTCTATGGCTACACCTTC
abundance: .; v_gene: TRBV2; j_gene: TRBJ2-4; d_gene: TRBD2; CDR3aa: CASTRRTSGTLAKNIQYF; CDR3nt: TGTGCCAGCACCCGGAGGACTAGCGGGACTCTAGCCAAAAACATTCAGTACTTC
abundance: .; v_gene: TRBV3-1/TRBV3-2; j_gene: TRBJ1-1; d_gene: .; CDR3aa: CASSLGGPELGAFF; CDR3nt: TGTGCCAGCAGCCTAGGGGGACCCGAACTCGGGGCTTTCTTT
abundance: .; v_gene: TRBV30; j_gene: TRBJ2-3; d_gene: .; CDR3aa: CAWTGGLITDTQYF; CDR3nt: TGTGCCTGGACCGGGGGACTCATCACAGATACGCAGTATTTT
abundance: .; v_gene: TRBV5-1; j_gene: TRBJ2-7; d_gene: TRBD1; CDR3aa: CASSLGPGQGAYEQYF; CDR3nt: TGCGCCAGCAGCTTGGGTCCGGGACAGGGGGCATACGAGCAGTACTTC
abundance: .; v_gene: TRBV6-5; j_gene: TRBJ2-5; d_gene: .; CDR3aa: CASGWGPAPGTQYF; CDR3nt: TGTGCCAGCGGTTGGGGCCCGGCCCCAGGGACCCAGTACTTC